Below, 2 T cell receptor beta chains from the same sample are listed, as sequenced in a study of cytomegalovirus exposure and HLA in healthy donors. A multiplex PCR was run with 60 Vbeta primers and 13 Jbeta primers. The table came from immunoSEQ multiplex PCR; TCRdb's copy has only in-frame clones and leaves some out. Here the sample spans roughly 89,000 clones, roughly four fifths being singletons. Sequencing input: PBMCs. These receptors all come from a woman in her 30s in good health and CMV-seronegative.

The CDR3 sequence: CAWSDSGLAGYEQYF. The CDR3 DNA is TGTGCCTGGAGTGATTCCGGGCTAGCGGGCTACGAGCAGTACTTC. This rearrangement joins TRBV30 to TRBJ2-7; 8 nucleotides match TRBD2. The CDR3 has 15 residues. The V and J ends lost 1 base and 3 bases, in that order; junction bases with no gene match: 8. The germline CDR1 and CDR2 sequences are GTSNPN and SVGIG (reference sequence).

This chain links TRBV28 with TRBJ1-1, with TRBD1 matching over 8 bases. V was pared by 5 bases and J by 3 bases, with 2 bases of the junction left unmatched. Per germline, CDR1 MDHEN and CDR2 SYDVKM. This CDR3 contains 13 residues. CDR3 nucleotides: TGTGCCAGCAGTCTGGGACAGGACACTGAAGCTTTCTTT. Its translation: CASSLGQDTEAFF.